This paragraph covers one TCR beta chain sequence. Its antigen is still unknown. Germline V gene sequence: CDR1 MNHEY, CDR2 SMNVEV (reference sequence). The CDR3 length is 16 residues. V trimming: 3 bases; J trimming: 8 bases; junction bases outside the gene matches: 10. Libraries were prepared by immunoSEQ multiplex PCR; TCRdb keeps only in-frame clonotypes and omits some of them. The sample carries 300,000 to 400,000 clones, about 87% recorded once. This sample was included in a study of Ad26.COV2.S vaccination and SARS-CoV-2 variants. For the study at large: Ad26.COV2.S, an intramuscular injection, was given once or twice 56 days apart. Study-wide results and caveats: Placebo recipients showed lower spike-specific TCR breadth than vaccinees. Comparability of non-spike TCR breadth was observed across vaccine and placebo recipients.

Sample treatment: 15 to 20 received Ad26.COV2.S at low or high dose, single or two shots; 5 received placebo; per-sample allocation not given. Collection of the samples took place on day 63 after the first injection of vaccine or placebo. The source of this sequence is a person aged 18 to 59 who received the Ad26.COV2.S COVID-19 vaccine or a placebo. The material was peripheral blood, obtained in a trial of Ad26.COV2.S vaccine versus placebo. The chain is built from TRBV27 and TRBJ2-1; TRBD1 matches at 10 bases. CDR3 in amino acids: CASSFWTGGFGDEQFF. CDR3 in DNA: TGTGCCAGCAGTTTCTGGACAGGGGGTTTTGGCGATGAGCAGTTCTTC.